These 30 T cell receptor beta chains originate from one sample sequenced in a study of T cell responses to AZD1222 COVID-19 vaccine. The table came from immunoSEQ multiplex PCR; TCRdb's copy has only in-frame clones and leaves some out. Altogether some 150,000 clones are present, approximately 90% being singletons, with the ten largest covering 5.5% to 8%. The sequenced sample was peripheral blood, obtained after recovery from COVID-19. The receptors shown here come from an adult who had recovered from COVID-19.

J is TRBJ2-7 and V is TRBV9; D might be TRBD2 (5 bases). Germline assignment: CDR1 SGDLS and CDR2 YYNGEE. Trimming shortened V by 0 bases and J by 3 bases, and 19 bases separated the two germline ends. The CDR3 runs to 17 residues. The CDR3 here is CASSVEGGLTTLYEQYF. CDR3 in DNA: TGTGCCAGCAGCGTAGAAGGCGGACTCACAACACTCTACGAGCAGTACTTC.

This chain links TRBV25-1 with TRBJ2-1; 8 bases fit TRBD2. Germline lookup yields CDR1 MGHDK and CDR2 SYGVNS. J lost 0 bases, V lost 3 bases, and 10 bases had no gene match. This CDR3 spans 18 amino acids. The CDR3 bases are TGTGCCAGCAGTGAGGAGGGCGGGGGGCGAAGCTCCTACAATGAGCAGTTCTTC. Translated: CASSEEGGGRSSYNEQFF.

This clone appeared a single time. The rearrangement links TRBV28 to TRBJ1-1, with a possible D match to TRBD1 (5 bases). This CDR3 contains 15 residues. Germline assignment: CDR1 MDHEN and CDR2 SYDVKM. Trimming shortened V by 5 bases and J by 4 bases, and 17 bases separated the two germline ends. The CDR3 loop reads CASSPGGGELTEAFF. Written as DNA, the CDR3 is TGTGCCAGCAGTCCCGGGGGGGGTGAGCTCACTGAAGCTTTCTTT.

Here the CDR3 DNA reads TGTGCCAGCAGCTTAGGACGGATTAGCACAGATACGCAGTATTTT. Amino acid sequence: CASSLGRISTDTQYF. The chain joins TRBV13 to TRBJ2-3; D gene uncertain. V shed 0 bases and J shed 0 bases, with 7 bases lying between them. The CDR3 has 15 residues. Germline loops: CDR1 PRHDT, CDR2 FYEKMQ (reference sequence). Supplemented by reference TRBV13 and TRBJ2-3, the full variable domain reads AAGVIQSPRHLIKEKRETATLKCYPIPRHDTVYWYQQGPGQDPQFLISFYEKMQSDKGSIPDRFSAQQFSDYHSELNMSSLELGDSALYFCASSLGRISTDTQYFGPGTRLTVL.

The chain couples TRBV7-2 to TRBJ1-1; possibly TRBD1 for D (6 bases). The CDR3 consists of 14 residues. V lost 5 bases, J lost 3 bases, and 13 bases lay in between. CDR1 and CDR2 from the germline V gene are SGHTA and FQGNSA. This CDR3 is CASSPQGLDTEAFF. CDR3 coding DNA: TGTGCCAGCAGCCCACAGGGACTGGACACTGAAGCTTTCTTT.

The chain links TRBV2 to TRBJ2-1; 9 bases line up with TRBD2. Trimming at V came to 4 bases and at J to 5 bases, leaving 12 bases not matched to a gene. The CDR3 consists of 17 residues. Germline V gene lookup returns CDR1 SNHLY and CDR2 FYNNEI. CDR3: CASSVGSGRIAHNEQFF. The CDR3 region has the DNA TGTGCCAGCAGTGTAGGTAGCGGGAGAATCGCCCACAATGAGCAGTTCTTC. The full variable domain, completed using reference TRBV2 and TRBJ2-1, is EPEVTQTPSHQVTQMGQEVILRCVPISNHLYFYWYRQILGQKVEFLVSFYNNEISEKSEIFDDQFSVERPDGSNFTLKIRSTKLEDSAMYFCASSVGSGRIAHNEQFFGPGTRLTVL.

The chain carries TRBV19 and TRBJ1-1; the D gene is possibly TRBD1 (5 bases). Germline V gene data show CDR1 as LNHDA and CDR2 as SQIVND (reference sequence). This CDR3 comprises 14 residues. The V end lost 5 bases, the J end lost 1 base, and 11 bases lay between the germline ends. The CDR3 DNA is TGTGCCAGTAGTGACAGCGCTACGAACACTGAAGCTTTCTTT. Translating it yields CASSDSATNTEAFF.

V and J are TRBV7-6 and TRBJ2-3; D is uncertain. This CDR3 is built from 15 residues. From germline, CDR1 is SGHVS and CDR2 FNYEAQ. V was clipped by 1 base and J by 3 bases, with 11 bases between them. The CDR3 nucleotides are TGTGCCAGCAGCTTAGAGTCACGATCGACAGATACGCAGTATTTT. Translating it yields CASSLESRSTDTQYF.

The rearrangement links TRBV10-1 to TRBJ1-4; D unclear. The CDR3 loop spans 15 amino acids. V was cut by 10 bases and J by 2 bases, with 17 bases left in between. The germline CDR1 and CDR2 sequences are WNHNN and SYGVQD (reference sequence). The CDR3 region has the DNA TGCGCCACCTATCCCGGTCCTAACACTAATGAAAAACTGTTTTTT. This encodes CATYPGPNTNEKLFF.

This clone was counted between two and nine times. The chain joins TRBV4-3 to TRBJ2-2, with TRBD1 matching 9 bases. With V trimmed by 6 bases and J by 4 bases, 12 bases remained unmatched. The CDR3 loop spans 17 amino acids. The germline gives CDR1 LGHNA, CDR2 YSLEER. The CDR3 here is CASSDRMGQGVTGELFF. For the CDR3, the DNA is TGCGCCAGCAGTGACAGAATGGGACAGGGTGTCACCGGGGAGCTGTTTTTT.

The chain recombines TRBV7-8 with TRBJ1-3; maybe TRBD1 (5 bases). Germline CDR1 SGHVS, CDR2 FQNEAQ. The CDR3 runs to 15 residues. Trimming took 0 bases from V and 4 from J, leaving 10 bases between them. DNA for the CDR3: TGTGCCAGCAGCTTAGCGATGGCAGGGGGAAACACCATATATTTT. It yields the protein CASSLAMAGGNTIYF.

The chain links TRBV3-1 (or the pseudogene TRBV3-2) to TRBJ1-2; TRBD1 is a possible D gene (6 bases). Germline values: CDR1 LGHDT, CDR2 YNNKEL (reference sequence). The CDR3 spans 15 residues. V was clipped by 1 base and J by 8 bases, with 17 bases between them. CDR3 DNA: TGTGCCAGCAGCCAAGCGGGGGGCGCGGTAGAAGGCTACACCTTC. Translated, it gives CASSQAGGAVEGYTF.

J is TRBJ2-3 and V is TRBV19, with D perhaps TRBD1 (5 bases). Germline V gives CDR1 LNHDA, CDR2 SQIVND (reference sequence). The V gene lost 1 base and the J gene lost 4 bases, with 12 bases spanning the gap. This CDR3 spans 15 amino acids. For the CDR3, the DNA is TGTGCCAGTAGTATAGGCCAGGGTTGGGCAGATACGCAGTATTTT. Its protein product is CASSIGQGWADTQYF.

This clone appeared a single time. CDR3 nucleotides: TGTGCCAGCTCACCCGACTTCAATAGCAATCAGCCCCAGCATTTT. Its translation: CASSPDFNSNQPQHF. The chain carries TRBV18 and TRBJ1-5; D remains ambiguous. CDR3 length equals 15 residues. Trimming removed 3 bases from V and 0 bases from J, with 9 bases in between. From germline, CDR1 is KGHSH and CDR2 LQKENI. Full variable domain (missing parts from reference TRBV18 and TRBJ1-5): NAGVMQNPRHLVRRRGQEARLRCSPMKGHSHVYWYRQLPEEGLKFMVYLQKENIIDESGMPKERFSAEFPKEGPSILRIQQVVRGDSAAYFCASSPDFNSNQPQHFGDGTRLSIL.

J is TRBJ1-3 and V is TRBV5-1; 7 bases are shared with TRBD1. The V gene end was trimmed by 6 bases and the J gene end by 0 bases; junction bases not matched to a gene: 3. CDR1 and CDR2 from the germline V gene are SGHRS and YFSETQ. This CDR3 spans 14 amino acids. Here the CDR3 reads CASTSGGSGNTIYF. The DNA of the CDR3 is TGCGCCAGCACCTCAGGGGGCTCTGGAAACACCATATATTTT.

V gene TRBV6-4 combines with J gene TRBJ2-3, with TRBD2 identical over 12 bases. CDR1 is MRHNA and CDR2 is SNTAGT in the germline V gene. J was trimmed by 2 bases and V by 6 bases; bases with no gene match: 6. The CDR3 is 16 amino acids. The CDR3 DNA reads TGTGCCAGCAGCCCGACTAGCGGGGGCCTCACAGATACGCAGTATTTT. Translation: CASSPTSGGLTDTQYF.

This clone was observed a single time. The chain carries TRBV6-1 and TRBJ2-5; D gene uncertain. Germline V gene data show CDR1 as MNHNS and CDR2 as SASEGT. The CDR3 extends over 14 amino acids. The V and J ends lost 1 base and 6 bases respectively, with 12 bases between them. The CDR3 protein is CASSEGVGSKTQYF. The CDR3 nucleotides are TGTGCCAGCAGTGAAGGGGTTGGGTCAAAGACCCAGTACTTC.

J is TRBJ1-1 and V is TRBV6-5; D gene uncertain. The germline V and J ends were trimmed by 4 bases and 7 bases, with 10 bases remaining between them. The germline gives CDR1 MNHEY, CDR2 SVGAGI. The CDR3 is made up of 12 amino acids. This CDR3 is CASSSGPDEAFF. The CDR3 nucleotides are TGTGCCAGCAGTTCCGGACCGGATGAAGCTTTCTTT.

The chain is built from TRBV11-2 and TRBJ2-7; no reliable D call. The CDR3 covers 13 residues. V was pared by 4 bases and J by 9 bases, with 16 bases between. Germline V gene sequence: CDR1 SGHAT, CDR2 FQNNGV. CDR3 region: CASSSVETRGQYF. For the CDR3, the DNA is TGTGCCAGCAGCTCTGTGGAAACCCGAGGGCAGTACTTC.

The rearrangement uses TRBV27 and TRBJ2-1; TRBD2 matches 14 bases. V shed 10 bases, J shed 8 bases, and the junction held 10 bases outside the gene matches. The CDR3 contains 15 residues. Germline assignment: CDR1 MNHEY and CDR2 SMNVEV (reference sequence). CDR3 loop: CATAPGLAGVDEQFF. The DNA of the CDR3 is TGTGCCACCGCACCGGGACTAGCGGGAGTTGATGAGCAGTTCTTC.

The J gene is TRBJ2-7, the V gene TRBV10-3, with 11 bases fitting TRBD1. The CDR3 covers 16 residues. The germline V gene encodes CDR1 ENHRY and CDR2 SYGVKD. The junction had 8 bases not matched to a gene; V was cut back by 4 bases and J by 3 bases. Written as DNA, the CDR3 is TGTGCCATCAGTGGGACAGGGGGCAAGTGGAACTACGAGCAGTACTTC. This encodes CAISGTGGKWNYEQYF.

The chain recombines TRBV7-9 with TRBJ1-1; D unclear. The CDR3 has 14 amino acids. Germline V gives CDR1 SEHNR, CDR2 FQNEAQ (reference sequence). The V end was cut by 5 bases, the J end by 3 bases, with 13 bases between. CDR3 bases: TGTGCCAGCAGCCCGACCGGGAGGGACACTGAAGCTTTCTTT. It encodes CASSPTGRDTEAFF.

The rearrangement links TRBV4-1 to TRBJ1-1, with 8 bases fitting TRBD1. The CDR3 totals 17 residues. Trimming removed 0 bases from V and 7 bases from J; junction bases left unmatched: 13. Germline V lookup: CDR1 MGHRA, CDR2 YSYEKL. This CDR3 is CASSQDRQGAQTIEAFF. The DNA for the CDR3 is TGCGCCAGCAGCCAAGATCGGCAGGGGGCGCAGACCATTGAAGCTTTCTTT.

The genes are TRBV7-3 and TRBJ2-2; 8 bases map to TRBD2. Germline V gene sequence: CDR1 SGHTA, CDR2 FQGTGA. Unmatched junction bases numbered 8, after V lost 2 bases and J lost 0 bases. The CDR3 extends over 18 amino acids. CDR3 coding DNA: TGTGCCAGCAGCTTACACGCGACTAGCGCAACGAACACCGGGGAGCTGTTTTTT. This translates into CASSLHATSATNTGELFF.

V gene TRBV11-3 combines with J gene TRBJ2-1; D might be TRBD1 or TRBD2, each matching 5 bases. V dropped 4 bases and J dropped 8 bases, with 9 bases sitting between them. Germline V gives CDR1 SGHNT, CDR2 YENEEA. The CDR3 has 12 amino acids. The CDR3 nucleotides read TGTGCCAGCAGCTCCGTGGGGGATGAGCAGTTCTTC. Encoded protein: CASSSVGDEQFF. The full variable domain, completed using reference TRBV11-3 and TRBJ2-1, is EAGVVQSPRYKIIEKKQPVAFWCNPISGHNTLYWYLQNLGQGPELLIRYENEEAVDDSQLPKDRFSAERLKGVDSTLKIQPAELGDSAVYLCASSSVGDEQFFGPGTRLTVL.

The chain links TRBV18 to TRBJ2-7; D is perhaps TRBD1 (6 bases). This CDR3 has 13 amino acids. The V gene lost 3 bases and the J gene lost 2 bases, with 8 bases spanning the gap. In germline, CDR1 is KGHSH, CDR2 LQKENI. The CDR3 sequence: CASSPQGTYEQYF. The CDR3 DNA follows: TGTGCCAGCTCACCCCAGGGGACCTACGAGCAGTACTTC.

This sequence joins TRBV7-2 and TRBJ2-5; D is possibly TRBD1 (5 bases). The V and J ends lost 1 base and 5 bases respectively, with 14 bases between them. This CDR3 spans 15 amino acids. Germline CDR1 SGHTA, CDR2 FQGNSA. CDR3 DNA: TGTGCCAGCAGCTTAGATACTCCTCCAGGGGAGACCCAGTACTTC. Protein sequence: CASSLDTPPGETQYF.

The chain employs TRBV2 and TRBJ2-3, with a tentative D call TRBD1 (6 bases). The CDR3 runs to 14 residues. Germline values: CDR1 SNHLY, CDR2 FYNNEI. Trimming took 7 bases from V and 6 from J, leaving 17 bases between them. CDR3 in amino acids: CASKQGGQSDTQYF. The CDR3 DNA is TGTGCCAGCAAACAGGGCGGTCAGTCTGATACGCAGTATTTT. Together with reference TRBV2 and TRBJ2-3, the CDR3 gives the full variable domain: EPEVTQTPSHQVTQMGQEVILRCVPISNHLYFYWYRQILGQKVEFLVSFYNNEISEKSEIFDDQFSVERPDGSNFTLKIRSTKLEDSAMYFCASKQGGQSDTQYFGPGTRLTVL.

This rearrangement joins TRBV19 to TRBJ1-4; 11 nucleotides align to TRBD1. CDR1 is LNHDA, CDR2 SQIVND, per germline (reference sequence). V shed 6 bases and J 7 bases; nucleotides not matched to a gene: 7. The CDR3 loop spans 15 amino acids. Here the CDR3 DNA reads TGTGCCAGTAGATACGGACAGGGGGCTCTTGAAAAACTGTTTTTT. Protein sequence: CASRYGQGALEKLFF.

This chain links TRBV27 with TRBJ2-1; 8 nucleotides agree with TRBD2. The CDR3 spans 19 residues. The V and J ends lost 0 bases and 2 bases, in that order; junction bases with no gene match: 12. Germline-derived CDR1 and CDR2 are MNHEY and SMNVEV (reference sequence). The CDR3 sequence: CASSLSGGREGMTYNEQFF. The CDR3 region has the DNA TGTGCCAGCAGTTTATCAGGTGGACGGGAGGGCATGACCTACAATGAGCAGTTCTTC.